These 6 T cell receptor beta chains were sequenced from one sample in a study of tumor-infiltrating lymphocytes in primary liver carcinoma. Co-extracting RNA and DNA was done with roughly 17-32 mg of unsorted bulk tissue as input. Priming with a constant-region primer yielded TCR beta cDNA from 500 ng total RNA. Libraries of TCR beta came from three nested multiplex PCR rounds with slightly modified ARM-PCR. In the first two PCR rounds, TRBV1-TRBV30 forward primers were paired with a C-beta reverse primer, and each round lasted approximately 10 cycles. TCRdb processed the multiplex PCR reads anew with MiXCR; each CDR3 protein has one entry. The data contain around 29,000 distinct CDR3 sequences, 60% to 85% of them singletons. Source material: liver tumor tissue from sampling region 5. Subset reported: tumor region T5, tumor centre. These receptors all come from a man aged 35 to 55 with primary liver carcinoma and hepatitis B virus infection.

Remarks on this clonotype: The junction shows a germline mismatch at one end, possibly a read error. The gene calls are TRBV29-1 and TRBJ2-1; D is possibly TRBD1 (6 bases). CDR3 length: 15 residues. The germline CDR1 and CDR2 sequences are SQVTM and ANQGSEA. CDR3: CSVEGLVGAPNEQFF. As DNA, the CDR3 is TGCAGCGTCGAGGGTCTGGTGGGGGCTCCCAATGAACAGTTCTTC.

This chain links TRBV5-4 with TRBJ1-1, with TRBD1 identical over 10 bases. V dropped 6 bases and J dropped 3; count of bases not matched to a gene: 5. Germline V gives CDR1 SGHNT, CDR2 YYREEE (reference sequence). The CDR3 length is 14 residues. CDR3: CASNSTGGDTEAFF. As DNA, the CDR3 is TGTGCCAGCAACTCGACAGGGGGCGACACTGAAGCTTTCTTT.

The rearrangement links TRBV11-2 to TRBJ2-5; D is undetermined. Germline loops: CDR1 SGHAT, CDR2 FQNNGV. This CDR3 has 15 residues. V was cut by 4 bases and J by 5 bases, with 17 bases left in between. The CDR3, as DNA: TGTGCCAGCAGCTCAAGCCCGGTAATTGAGGAGACCCAGTACTTC. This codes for CASSSSPVIEETQYF. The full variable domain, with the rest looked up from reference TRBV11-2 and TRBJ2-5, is EAGVAQSPRYKIIEKRQSVAFWCNPISGHATLYWYQQILGQGPKLLIQFQNNGVVDDSQLPKDRFSAERLKGVDSTLKIQPAKLEDSAVYLCASSSSPVIEETQYFGPGTRLLVL.

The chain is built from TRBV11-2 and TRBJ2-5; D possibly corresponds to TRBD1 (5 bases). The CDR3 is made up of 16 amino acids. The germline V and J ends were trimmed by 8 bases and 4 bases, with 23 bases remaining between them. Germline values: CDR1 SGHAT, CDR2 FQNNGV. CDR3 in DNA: TGTGCCAGCGGCCAAACTCCTGGCAGGGTGATAGAGACCCAGTACTTC. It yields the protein CASGQTPGRVIETQYF. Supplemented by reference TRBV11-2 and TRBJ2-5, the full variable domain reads EAGVAQSPRYKIIEKRQSVAFWCNPISGHATLYWYQQILGQGPKLLIQFQNNGVVDDSQLPKDRFSAERLKGVDSTLKIQPAKLEDSAVYLCASGQTPGRVIETQYFGPGTRLLVL.

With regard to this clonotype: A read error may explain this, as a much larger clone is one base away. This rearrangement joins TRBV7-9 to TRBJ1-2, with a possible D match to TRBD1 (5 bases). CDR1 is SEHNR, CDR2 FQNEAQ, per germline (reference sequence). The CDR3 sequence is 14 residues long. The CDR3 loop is CASSVLGDDVGYIF. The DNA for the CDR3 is TGTGCCAGCAGCGTCCTCGGGGACGATGTTGGCTACATCTTC.

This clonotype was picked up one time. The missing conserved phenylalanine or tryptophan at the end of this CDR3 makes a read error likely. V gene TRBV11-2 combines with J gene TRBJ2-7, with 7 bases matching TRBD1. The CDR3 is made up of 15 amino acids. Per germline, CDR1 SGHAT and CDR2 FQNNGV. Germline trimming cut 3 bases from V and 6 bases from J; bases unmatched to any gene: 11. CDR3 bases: TGTGCCAGCAGCTTTGTGGCAGGGGGTCAGTGCGAGCAGTACATC. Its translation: CASSFVAGGQCEQYI.